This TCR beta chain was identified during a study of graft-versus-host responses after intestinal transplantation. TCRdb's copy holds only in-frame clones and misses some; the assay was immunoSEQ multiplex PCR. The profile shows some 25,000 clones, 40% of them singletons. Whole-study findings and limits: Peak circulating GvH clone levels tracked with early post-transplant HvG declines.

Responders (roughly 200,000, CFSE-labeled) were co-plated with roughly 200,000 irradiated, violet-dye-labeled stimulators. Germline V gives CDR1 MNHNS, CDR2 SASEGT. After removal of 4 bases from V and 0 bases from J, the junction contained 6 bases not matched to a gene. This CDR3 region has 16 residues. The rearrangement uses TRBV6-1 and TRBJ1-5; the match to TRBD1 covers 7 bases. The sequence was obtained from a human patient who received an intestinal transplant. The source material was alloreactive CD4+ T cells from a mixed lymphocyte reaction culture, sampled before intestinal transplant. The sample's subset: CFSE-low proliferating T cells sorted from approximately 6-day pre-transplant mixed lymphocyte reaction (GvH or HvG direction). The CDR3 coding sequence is TGTGCCAGCAGTGCCCTTCGACAGGGTAGCAATCAGCCCCAGCATTTT. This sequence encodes CASSALRQGSNQPQHF.